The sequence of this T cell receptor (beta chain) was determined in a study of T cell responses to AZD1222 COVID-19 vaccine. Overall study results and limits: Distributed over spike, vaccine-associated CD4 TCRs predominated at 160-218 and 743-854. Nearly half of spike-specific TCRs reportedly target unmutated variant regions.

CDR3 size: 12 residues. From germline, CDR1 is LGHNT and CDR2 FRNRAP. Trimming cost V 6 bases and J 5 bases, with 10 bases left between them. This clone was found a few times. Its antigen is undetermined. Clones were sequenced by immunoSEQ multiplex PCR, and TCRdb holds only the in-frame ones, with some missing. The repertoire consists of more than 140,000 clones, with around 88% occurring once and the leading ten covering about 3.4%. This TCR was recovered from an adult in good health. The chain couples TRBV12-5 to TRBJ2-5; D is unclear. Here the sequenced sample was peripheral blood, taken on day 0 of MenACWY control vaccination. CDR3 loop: CASGLLGETQYF. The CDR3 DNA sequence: TGTGCTAGTGGCCTCCTGGGCGAGACCCAGTACTTC.